Below, 9 T cell receptor beta chains from the same sample are listed, as sequenced in a study of blood T cell repertoires in COVID-19. Only in-frame clones appear in the TCRdb table, and some are missing; sequencing was by immunoSEQ multiplex PCR. The data show about 98,000 clones, about 85% seen once. Material: peripheral blood. These TCRs come from a man aged 70 or older with acute or convalescent COVID-19.

The chain recombines TRBV7-9 with TRBJ1-1; D unresolved. Germline CDR1 is SEHNR and CDR2 is FQNEAQ (reference sequence). V was trimmed by 0 bases and J by 1 base, leaving 6 bases between them. This CDR3 comprises 14 residues. CDR3 residues: CASSLAAGNTEAFF. CDR3 bases: TGTGCCAGCAGCTTAGCAGCCGGGAACACTGAAGCTTTCTTT.

CDR3 nucleotide sequence: TGTGCCAGTAGTATGACAGTCTCCGGCAATCAGCCCCAGCATTTT. This codes for CASSMTVSGNQPQHF. The chain carries TRBV19 and TRBJ1-5, with D perhaps TRBD1 (5 bases). Germline CDR1 LNHDA, CDR2 SQIVND (reference sequence). The CDR3 has 15 residues. Trimming shortened V by 3 bases and J by 2 bases, and 11 bases separated the two germline ends.

J is TRBJ2-6 and V is TRBV28; tentative D call: TRBD1 (6 bases). Germline lookup yields CDR1 MDHEN and CDR2 SYDVKM. CDR3 length: 14 amino acids. Trimming shortened V by 6 bases and J by 4 bases, and 10 bases separated the two germline ends. In DNA, the CDR3 is TGTGCCAGCAGCGCAGGGGCCGGGGCCAACGTCCTGACTTTC. It yields the protein CASSAGAGANVLTF.

The rearrangement links TRBV7-8 to TRBJ2-7; TRBD1 is a possible D gene (6 bases). Germline values: CDR1 SGHVS, CDR2 FQNEAQ. V lost 5 bases to trimming and J lost 2 bases, with 19 bases between them. The CDR3 has 16 residues. The chain's CDR3 is CASSLGTSGSTYEQYF. The CDR3 nucleotides are TGTGCCAGCAGCCTAGGGACATCTGGCAGCACCTACGAGCAGTACTTC.

The rearrangement uses TRBV10-1 and TRBJ2-7; D unclear. Germline lookup yields CDR1 WNHNN and CDR2 SYGVQD (reference sequence). The germline V and J ends were trimmed by 2 bases and 1 base, with 6 bases remaining between them. The CDR3 loop spans 13 amino acids. CDR3 region: CASSERRSYEQYF. The CDR3 DNA follows: TGCGCCAGCAGTGAGCGTAGATCCTACGAGCAGTACTTC.

J is TRBJ2-3 and V is TRBV6-6, with TRBD2 matching over 9 bases. The V and J ends lost 5 bases and 4 bases, in that order; junction bases with no gene match: 10. Per the germline V gene, CDR1 is MNHNY and CDR2 is SVGAGI (reference sequence). CDR3 length: 16 amino acids. The CDR3 here is CASSPSGSGGADTQYF. CDR3 in DNA: TGTGCCAGCAGTCCCTCGGGTAGCGGGGGAGCAGATACGCAGTATTTT.

The chain recombines TRBV5-6 with TRBJ1-2, with a tentative D call TRBD1 (5 bases). The V gene's germline CDR1 is SGHDT and CDR2 YYEEEE. The CDR3 sequence is 15 residues long. The V end was cut by 1 base, the J end by 5 bases, with 15 bases between. The DNA of the CDR3 is TGTGCCAGCAGCTTGTACTTCCAGGGTTCTTATGGCTACACCTTC. Protein sequence: CASSLYFQGSYGYTF.

In its sample, this clone was seen once. The chain combines TRBV7-9 with TRBJ1-4, with TRBD1 matching over 8 bases. This CDR3 comprises 18 residues. Per the germline V gene, CDR1 is SEHNR and CDR2 is FQNEAQ (reference sequence). The trim removed 0 bases at V and 0 bases at J, leaving 6 bases unmatched. DNA for the CDR3: TGTGCCAGCAGCTTAGCGGAGGACAGGGCAACAACTAATGAAAAACTGTTTTTT. Its translation: CASSLAEDRATTNEKLFF. The variable domain in full, with the rest retrieved from reference TRBV7-9 and TRBJ1-4, is DTGVSQNPRHKITKRGQNVTFRCDPISEHNRLYWYRQTLGQGPEFLTYFQNEAQLEKSRLLSDRFSAERPKGSFSTLEIQRTEQGDSAMYLCASSLAEDRATTNEKLFFGSGTQLSVL.

The rearrangement links TRBV7-9 to TRBJ1-6, with TRBD1 matching over 7 bases. The germline V gene encodes CDR1 SEHNR and CDR2 FQNEAQ (reference sequence). The V and J ends lost 1 base and 7 bases, in that order; junction bases with no gene match: 7. The CDR3 is 16 amino acids. The CDR3 is CASSLGGTAENSPLHF. Here the CDR3 DNA reads TGTGCCAGCAGCTTAGGGGGGACAGCAGAGAATTCACCCCTCCACTTT.